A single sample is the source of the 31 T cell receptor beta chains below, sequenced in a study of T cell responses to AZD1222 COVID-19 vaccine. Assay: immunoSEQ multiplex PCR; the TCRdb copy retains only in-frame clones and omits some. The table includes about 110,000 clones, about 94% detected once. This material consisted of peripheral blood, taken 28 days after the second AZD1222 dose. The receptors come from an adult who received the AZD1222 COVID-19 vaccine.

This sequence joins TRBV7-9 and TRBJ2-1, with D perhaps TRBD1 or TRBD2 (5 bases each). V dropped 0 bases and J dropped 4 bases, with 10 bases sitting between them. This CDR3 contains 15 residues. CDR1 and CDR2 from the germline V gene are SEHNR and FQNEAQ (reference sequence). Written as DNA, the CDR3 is TGTGCCAGCAGCTTAGCGGGGACCCAATACAATGAGCAGTTCTTC. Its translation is CASSLAGTQYNEQFF.

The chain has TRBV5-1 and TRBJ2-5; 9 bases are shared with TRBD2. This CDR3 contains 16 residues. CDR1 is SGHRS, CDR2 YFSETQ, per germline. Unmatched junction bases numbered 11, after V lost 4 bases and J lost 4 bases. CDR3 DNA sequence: TGCGCCAGCAGCGGGGCGGGACTAGCCTTCGGAGAGACCCAGTACTTC. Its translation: CASSGAGLAFGETQYF.

CDR3 nucleotide sequence: TGTGCCAGCAGCTTACAAGGTATGGGCACTGAAGCTTTCTTT. Protein sequence: CASSLQGMGTEAFF. The chain recombines TRBV5-5 with TRBJ1-1; D is unresolved. V shed 2 bases and J shed 4 bases, with 12 bases lying between them. Looked up from germline, CDR1 is SGHKS and CDR2 is YYEKEE (reference sequence). This CDR3 region has 14 residues.

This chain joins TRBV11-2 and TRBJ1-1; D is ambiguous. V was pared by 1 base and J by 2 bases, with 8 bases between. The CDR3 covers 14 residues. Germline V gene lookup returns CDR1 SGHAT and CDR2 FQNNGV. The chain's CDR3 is CASSLVSENTEAFF. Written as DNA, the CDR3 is TGTGCCAGCAGCTTAGTATCGGAAAACACTGAAGCTTTCTTT.

In DNA, the CDR3 is TGTGCCAGCAGAGGGCTAGCGGGAGGCCCGGGGCAGGAGACCCAGTACTTC. It is translated as CASRGLAGGPGQETQYF. The V call is TRBV5-4, the J call TRBJ2-5; 11 bases align to TRBD2. The CDR3 runs to 17 residues. CDR1 is SGHNT and CDR2 is YYREEE in the germline V gene (reference sequence). V dropped 5 bases and J dropped 5; count of bases not matched to a gene: 14.

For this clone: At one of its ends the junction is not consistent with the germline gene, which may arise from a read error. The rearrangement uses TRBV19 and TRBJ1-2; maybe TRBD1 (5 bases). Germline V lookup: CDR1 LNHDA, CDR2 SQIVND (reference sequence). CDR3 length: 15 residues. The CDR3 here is CAGSFGQGTHYGYTF. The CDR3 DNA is TGTGCCGGTAGCTTTGGGCAGGGAACTCACTATGGCTACACCTTC.

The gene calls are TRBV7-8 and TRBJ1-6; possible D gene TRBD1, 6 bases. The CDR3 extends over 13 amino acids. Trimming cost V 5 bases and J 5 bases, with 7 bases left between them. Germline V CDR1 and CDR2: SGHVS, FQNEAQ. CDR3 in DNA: TGTGCCAGCAGCCCAGGGGATAATTCACCCCTCCACTTT. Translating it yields CASSPGDNSPLHF.

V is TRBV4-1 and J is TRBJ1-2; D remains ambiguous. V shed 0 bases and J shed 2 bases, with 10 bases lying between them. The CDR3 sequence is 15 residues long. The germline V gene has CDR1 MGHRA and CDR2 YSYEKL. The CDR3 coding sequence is TGCGCCAGCAGCCAAGATGGAGTCGAAAACTATGGCTACACCTTC. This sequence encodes CASSQDGVENYGYTF.

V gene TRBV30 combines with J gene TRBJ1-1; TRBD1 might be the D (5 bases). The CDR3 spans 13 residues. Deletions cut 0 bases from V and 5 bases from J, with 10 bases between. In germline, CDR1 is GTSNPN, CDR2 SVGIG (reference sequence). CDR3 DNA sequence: TGTGCCTGGAGTGTTCGGGGACGAACTGAAGCTTTCTTT. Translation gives CAWSVRGRTEAFF.

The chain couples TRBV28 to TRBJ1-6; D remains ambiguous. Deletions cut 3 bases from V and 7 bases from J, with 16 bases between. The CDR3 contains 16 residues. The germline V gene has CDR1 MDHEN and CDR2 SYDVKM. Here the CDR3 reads CASSLRTSFLNSPLHF. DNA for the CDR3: TGTGCCAGCAGTTTGCGAACCAGTTTTCTGAATTCACCCCTCCACTTT.

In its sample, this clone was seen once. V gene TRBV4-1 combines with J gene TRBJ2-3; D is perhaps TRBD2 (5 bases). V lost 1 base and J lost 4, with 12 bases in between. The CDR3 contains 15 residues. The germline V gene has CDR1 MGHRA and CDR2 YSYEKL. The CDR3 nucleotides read TGCGCCAGCAGCCAAGGTGCTAGCAGCGCAGATACGCAGTATTTT. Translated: CASSQGASSADTQYF.

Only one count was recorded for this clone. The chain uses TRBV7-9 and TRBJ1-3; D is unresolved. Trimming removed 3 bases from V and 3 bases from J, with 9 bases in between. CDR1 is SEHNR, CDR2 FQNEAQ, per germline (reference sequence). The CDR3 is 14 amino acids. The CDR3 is CASSFRPDGNTIYF. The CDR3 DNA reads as TGTGCCAGCAGCTTCCGTCCAGATGGAAACACCATATATTTT.

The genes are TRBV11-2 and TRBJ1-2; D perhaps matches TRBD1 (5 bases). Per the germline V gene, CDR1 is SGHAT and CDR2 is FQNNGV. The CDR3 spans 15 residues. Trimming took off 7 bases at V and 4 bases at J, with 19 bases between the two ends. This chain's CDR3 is CASTSLGHPIYGYTF. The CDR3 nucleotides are TGTGCCAGCACCTCCCTGGGGCACCCTATCTATGGCTACACCTTC.

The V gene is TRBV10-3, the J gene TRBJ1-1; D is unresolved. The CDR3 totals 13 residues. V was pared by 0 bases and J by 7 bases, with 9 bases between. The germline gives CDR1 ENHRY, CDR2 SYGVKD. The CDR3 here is CAISESVKFEAFF. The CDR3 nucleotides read TGTGCCATCAGTGAGTCCGTGAAATTTGAAGCTTTCTTT.

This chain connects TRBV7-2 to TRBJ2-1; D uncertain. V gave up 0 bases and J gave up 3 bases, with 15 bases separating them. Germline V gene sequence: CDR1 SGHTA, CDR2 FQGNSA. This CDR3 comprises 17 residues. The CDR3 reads CASSLALWGNSYNEQFF. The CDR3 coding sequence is TGTGCCAGCAGCTTAGCGCTTTGGGGAAACAGCTACAATGAGCAGTTCTTC.

The CDR3 spells CASSSTVEGIAFNQPQHF. The CDR3 DNA is TGTGCCAGCAGTTCAACCGTTGAGGGTATAGCCTTCAATCAGCCCCAGCATTTT. The chain couples TRBV27 to TRBJ1-5; no firm D call. Germline V gene data show CDR1 as MNHEY and CDR2 as SMNVEV (reference sequence). The CDR3 loop spans 18 amino acids. V was cut by 4 bases and J by 3 bases, with 22 bases left in between.

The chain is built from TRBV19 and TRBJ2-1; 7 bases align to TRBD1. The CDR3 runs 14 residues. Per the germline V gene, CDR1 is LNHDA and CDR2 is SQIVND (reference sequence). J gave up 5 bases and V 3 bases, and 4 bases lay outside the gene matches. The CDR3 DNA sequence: TGTGCCAGTAGTATCCGGACAGGAGACAATGAGCAGTTCTTC. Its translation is CASSIRTGDNEQFF. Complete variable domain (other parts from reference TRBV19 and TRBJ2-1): DGGITQSPKYLFRKEGQNVTLSCEQNLNHDAMYWYRQDPGQGLRLIYYSQIVNDFQKGDIAEGYSVSREKKESFPLTVTSAQKNPTAFYLCASSIRTGDNEQFFGPGTRLTVL.

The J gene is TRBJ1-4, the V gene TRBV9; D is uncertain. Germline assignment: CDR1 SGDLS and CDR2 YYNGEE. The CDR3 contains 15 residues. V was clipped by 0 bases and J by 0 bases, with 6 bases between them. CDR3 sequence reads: CASSVGPTTNEKLFF. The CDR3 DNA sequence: TGTGCCAGCAGCGTAGGCCCTACAACTAATGAAAAACTGTTTTTT.

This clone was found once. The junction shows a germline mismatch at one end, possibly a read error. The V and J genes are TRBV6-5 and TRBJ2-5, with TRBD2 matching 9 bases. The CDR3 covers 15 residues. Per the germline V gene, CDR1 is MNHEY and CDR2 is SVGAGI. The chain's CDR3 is CASSGEAGGQGTQYF. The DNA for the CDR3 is TGTGCCAGCAGCGGGGAAGCGGGAGGTCAAGGGACCCAGTACTTC.

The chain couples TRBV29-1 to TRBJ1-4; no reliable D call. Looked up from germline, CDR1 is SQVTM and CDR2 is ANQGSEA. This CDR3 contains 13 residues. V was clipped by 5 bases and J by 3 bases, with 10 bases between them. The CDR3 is CSVMDGSNEKLFF. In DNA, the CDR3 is TGCAGCGTTATGGACGGATCTAATGAAAAACTGTTTTTT. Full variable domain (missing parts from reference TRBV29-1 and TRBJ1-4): SAVISQKPSRDICQRGTSLTIQCQVDSQVTMMFWYRQQPGQSLTLIATANQGSEATYESGFVIDKFPISRPNLTFSTLTVSNMSPEDSSIYLCSVMDGSNEKLFFGSGTQLSVL.

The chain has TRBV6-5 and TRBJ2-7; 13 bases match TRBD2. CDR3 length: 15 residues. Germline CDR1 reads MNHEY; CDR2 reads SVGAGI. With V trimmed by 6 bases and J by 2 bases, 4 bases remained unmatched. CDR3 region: CASRPGLAGPYEQYF. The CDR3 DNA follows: TGTGCCAGCAGGCCGGGACTAGCGGGGCCCTACGAGCAGTACTTC.

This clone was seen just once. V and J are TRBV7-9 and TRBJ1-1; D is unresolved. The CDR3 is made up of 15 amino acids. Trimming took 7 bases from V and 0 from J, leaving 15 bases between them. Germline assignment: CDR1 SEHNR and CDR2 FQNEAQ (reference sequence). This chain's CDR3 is CASKGARGMNTEAFF. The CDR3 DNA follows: TGTGCCAGCAAGGGCGCGCGAGGGATGAACACTGAAGCTTTCTTT.

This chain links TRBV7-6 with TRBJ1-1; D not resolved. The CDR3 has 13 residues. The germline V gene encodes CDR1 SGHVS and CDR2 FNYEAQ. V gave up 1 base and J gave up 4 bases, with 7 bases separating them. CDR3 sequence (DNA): TGTGCCAGCAGCTTAGGAGGCGTCACTGAAGCTTTCTTT. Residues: CASSLGGVTEAFF.

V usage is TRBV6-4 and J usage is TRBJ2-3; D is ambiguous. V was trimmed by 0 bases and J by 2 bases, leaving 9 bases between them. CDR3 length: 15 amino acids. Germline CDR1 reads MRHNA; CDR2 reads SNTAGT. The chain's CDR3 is CASSDSTSPTDTQYF. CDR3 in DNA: TGTGCCAGCAGTGACTCGACGAGCCCCACAGATACGCAGTATTTT.

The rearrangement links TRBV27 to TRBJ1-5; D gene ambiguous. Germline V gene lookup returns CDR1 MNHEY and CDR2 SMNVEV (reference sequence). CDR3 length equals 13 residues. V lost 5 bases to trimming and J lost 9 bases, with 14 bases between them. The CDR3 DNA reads TGTGCCAGCAGTCCGACTGGGCGGCGGCCCCAGCATTTT. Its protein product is CASSPTGRRPQHF.

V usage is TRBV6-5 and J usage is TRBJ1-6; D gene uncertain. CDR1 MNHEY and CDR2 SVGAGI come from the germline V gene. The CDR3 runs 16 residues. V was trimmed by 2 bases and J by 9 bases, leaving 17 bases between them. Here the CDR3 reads CASSYDGRASGSPLHF. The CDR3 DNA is TGTGCCAGCAGTTACGATGGAAGGGCAAGCGGTTCACCCCTCCACTTT.

This CDR3 reads CASSPRPQHF. The CDR3 coding sequence is TGTGCCAGCAGTCCCCGGCCCCAGCATTTT. The chain has TRBV5-4 and TRBJ1-5; D unclear. This CDR3 has 10 amino acids. The germline V gene encodes CDR1 SGHNT and CDR2 YYREEE (reference sequence). V was clipped by 5 bases and J by 9 bases, with 6 bases between them. The whole variable domain, remainder taken from reference TRBV5-4 and TRBJ1-5, is ETGVTQSPTHLIKTRGQQVTLRCSSQSGHNTVSWYQQALGQGPQFIFQYYREEENGRGNFPPRFSGLQFPNYSSELNVNALELDDSALYLCASSPRPQHFGDGTRLSIL.

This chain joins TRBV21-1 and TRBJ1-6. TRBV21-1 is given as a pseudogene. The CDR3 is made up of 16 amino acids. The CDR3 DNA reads TGTGCCAGCAGCAAATTGTCCGAGGGAGGTAATTCACCCCTCCACTTT. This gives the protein CASSKLSEGGNSPLHF.

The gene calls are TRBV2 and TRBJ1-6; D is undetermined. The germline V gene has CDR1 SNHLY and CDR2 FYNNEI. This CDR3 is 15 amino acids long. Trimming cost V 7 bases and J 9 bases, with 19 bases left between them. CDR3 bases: TGTGCCAGCAAACGGTTGGCAGATACCCTTTCACCCCTCCACTTT. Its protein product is CASKRLADTLSPLHF.

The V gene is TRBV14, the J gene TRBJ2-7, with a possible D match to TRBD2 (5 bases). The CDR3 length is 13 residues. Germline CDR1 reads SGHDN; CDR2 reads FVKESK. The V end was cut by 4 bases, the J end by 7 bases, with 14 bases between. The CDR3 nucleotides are TGTGCCAGCAGCCGCCTAGAGGGTTGGGAGCAGTACTTC. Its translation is CASSRLEGWEQYF.

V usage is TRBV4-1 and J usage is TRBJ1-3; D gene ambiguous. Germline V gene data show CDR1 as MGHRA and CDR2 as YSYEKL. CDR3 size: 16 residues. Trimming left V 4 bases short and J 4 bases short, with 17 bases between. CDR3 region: CASSPDARASGNTIYF. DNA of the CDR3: TGCGCCAGCAGCCCGGACGCCCGGGCATCCGGAAACACCATATATTTT.